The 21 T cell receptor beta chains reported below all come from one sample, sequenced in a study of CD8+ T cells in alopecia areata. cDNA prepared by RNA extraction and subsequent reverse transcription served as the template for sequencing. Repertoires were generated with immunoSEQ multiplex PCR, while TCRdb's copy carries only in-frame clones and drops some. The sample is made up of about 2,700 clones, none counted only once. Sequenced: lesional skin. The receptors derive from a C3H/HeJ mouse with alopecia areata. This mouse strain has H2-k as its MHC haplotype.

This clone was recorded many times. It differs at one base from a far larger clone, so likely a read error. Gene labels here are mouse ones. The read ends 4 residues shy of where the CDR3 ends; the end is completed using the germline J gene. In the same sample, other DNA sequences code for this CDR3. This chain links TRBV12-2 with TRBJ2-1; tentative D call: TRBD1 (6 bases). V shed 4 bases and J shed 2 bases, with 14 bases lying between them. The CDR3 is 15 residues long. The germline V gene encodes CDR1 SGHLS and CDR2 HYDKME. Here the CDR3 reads CASSRPRGDYAEQFF. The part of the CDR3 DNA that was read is TGTGCCAGCTCCCGTCCCAGGGGCGACTATGCT.

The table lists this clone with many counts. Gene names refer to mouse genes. Incomplete CDR3 DNA: TGTGCCAGCGGTGATGCAGGAGGGGGCTTTACA. Its protein is CASGDAGGGFT. The full CDR3 reads CASGDAGGGFTEVFF. This sequence joins TRBV13-2 and TRBJ1-1; 7 positions agree with TRBD1. Read sequence stops 4 residues before the CDR3 end, and the germline J gene provides the missing end. The CDR3 is made up of 15 amino acids. CDR1 and CDR2 from the germline V gene are NNHNN and SYGAGS (reference sequence).

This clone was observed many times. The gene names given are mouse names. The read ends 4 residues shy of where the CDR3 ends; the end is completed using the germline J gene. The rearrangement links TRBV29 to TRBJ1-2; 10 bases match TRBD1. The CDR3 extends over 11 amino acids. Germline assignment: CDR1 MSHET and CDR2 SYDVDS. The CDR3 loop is CGTGGDSDYTF. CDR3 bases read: TGTGGGACAGGGGGAGACTCC.

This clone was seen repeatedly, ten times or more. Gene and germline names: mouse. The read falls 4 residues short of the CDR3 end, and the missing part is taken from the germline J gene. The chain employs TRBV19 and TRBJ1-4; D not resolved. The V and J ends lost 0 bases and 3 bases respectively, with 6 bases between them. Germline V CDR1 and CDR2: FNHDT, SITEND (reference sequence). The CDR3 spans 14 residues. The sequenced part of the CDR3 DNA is TGTGCCAGCAGTATAGTAACAACCAACGAA. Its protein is CASSIVTTNE. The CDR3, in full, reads CASSIVTTNERLFF.

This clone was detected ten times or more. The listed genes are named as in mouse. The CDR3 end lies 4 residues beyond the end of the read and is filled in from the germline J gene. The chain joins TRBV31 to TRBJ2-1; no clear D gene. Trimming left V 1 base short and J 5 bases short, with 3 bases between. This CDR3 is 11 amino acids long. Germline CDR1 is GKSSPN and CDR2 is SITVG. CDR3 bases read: TGTGCCTGGAGTCCCAATGCT. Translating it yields CAWSPNA. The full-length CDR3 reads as CAWSPNAEQFF.

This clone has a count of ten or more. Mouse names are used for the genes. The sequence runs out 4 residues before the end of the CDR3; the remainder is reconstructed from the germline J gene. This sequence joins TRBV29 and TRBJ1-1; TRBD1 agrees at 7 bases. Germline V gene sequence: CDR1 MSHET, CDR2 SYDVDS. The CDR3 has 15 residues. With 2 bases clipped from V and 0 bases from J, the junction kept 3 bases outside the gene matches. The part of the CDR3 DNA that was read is TGTGCTAGCAGTTTAACGGACAGGACAAACACA. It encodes CASSLTDRTNT. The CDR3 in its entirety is CASSLTDRTNTEVFF.

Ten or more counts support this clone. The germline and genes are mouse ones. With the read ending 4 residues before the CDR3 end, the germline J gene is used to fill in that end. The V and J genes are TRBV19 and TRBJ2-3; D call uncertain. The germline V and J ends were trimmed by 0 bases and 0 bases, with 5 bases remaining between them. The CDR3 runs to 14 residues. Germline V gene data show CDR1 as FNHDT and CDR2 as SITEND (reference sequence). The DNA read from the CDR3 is TGTGCCAGCAGTATAGTCCAGAGTGCAGAA. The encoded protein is CASSIVQSAE. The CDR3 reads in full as CASSIVQSAETLYF.

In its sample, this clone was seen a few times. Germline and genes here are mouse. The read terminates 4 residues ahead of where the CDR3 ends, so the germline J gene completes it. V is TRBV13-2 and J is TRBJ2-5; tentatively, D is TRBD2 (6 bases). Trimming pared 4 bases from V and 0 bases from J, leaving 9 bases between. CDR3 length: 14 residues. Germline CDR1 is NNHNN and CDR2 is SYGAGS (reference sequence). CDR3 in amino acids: CASGYTGNQDTQYF. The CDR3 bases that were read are TGTGCCAGCGGTTATACTGGGAACCAAGAC.

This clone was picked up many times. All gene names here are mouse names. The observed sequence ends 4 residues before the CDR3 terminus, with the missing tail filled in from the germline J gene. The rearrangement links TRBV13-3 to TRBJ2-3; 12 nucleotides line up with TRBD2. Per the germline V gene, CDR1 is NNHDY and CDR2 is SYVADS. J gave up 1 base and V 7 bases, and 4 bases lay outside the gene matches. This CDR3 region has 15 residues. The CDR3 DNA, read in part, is TGTGCCAGCCCCGGGACTGGGGGGCGTGCAGAA. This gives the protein CASPGTGGRAE. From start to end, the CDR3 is CASPGTGGRAETLYF.

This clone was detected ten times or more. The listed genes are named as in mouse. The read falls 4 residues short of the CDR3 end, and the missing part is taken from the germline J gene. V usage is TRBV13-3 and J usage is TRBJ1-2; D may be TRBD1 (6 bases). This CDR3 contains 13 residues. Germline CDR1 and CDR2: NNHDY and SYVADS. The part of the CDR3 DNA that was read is TGTGCCAGCAGTGGACTGGGGGGGCGC. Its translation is CASSGLGGR. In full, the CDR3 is CASSGLGGRDYTF.

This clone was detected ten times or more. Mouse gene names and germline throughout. This chain's CDR3 is CASSDGTGGAMDTQYF. Incomplete CDR3 DNA: TGTGCCAGCAGTGATGGCACTGGGGGGGCTATGGAC. V usage is TRBV13-1 and J usage is TRBJ2-5, with 11 bases fitting TRBD2. Coverage ceases 4 residues before the CDR3 finishes, and the germline J gene fills in the end. The CDR3 spans 16 residues. The germline V gene has CDR1 NSHNY and CDR2 SYGAGN.

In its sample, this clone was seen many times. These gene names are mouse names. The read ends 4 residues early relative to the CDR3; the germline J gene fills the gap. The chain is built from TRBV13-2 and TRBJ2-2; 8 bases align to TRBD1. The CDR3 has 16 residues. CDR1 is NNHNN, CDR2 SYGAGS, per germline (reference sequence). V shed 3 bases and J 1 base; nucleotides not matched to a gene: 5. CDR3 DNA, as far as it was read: TGTGCCAGCGGTGTAACAGGGGGGTTAAACACCGGG. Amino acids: CASGVTGGLNTG. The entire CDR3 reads CASGVTGGLNTGQLYF.

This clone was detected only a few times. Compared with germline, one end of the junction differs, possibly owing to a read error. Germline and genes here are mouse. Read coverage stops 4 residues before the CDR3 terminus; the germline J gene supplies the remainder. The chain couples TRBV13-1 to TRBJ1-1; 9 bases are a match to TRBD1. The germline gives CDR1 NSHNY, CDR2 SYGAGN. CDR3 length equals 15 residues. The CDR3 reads CASGEPGTGKTEVFF. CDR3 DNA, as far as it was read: TGTGCCAGCGGTGAGCCCGGGACAGGGAAGACA.

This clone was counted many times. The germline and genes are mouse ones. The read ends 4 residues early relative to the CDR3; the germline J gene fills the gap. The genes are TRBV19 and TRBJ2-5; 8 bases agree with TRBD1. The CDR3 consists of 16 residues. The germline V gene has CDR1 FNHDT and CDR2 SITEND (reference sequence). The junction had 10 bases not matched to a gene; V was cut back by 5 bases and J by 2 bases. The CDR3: CASSQPRGQGQDTQYF. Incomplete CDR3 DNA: TGTGCCAGCAGCCAACCCAGGGGGCAGGGCCAAGAC.

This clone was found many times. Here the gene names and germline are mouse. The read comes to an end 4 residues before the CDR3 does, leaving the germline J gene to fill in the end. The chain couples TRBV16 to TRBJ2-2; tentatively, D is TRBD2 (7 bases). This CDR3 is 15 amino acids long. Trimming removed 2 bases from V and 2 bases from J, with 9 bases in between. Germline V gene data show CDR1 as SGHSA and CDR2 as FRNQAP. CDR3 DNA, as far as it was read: TGTGCAAGCAGCTTACGGGGGGCGAACACCGGG. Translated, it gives CASSLRGANTG. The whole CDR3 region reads CASSLRGANTGQLYF.

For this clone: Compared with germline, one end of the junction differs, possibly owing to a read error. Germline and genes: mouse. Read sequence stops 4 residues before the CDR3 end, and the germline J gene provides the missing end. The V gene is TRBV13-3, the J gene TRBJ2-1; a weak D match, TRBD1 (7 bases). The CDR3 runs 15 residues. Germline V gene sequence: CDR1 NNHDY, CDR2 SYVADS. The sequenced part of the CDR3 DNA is TGTGCCAGCGGTGATGCAGGGGGGTTCTATGCT. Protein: CASGDAGGFYA. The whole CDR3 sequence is CASGDAGGFYAEQFF.

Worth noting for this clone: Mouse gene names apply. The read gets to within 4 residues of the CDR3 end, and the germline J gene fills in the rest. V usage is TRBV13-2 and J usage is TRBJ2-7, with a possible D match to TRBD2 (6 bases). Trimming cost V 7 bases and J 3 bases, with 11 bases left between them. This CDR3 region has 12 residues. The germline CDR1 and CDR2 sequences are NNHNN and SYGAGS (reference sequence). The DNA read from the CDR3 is TGTGCCAGCAGGATGGGGGTCTAT. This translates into CASRMGVY. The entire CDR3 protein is CASRMGVYEQYF.

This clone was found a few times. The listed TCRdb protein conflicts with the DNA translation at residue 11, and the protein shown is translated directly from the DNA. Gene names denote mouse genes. The covered CDR3 bases are TGTGCCAGCAGCCCGACTGGGGGTCAAGACACC. This sequence encodes CASSPTGGQDT. The full CDR3 protein reads CASSPTGGQDTLYF. The chain recombines TRBV19 with TRBJ1-6; D perhaps matches TRBD1 (5 bases). The CDR3 goes on 3 residues after the read ends, and that part is filled in from the germline J gene. TRBJ1-6 is known as an ORF, though its function is uncertain. The germline V gene encodes CDR1 FNHDT and CDR2 SITEND (reference sequence). CDR3 length: 14 amino acids.

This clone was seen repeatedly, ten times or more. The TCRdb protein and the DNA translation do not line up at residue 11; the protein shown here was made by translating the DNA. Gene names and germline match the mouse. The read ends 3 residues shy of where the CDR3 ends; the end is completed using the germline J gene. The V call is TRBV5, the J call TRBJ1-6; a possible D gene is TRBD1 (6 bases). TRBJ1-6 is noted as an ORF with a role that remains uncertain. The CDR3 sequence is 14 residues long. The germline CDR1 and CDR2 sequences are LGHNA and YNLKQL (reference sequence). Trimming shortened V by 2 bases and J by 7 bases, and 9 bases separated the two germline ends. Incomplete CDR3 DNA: TGTGCCAGCAGCCAAACAGGGAGAAATTCGCCC. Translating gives CASSQTGRNSP. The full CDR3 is CASSQTGRNSPLYF.

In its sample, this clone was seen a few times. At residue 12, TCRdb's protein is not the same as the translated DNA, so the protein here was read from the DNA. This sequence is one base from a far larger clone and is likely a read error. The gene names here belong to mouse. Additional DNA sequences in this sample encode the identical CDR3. Incomplete CDR3 DNA: TGTGCCAGCAGCCAACCCAGGGGTTCGGGAAATACG. As protein: CASSQPRGSGNT. The entire CDR3 is CASSQPRGSGNTLYF. V is TRBV5 and J is TRBJ1-3; D is perhaps TRBD1 (6 bases). The CDR3 goes on 3 residues after the read ends, and that part is filled in from the germline J gene. Germline V gene lookup returns CDR1 LGHNA and CDR2 YNLKQL (reference sequence). Between the trimmed V and J ends, which lost 2 bases and 4 bases, there was a span of 12 bases. This CDR3 contains 15 residues.

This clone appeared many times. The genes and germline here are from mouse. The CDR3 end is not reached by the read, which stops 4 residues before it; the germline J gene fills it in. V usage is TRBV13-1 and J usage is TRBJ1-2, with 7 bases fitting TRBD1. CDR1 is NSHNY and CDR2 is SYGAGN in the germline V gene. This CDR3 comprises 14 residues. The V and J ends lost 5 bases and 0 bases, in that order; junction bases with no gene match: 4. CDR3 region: CASRSGQTNSDYTF. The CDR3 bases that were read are TGTGCCAGCAGGTCGGGACAGACAAACTCC.